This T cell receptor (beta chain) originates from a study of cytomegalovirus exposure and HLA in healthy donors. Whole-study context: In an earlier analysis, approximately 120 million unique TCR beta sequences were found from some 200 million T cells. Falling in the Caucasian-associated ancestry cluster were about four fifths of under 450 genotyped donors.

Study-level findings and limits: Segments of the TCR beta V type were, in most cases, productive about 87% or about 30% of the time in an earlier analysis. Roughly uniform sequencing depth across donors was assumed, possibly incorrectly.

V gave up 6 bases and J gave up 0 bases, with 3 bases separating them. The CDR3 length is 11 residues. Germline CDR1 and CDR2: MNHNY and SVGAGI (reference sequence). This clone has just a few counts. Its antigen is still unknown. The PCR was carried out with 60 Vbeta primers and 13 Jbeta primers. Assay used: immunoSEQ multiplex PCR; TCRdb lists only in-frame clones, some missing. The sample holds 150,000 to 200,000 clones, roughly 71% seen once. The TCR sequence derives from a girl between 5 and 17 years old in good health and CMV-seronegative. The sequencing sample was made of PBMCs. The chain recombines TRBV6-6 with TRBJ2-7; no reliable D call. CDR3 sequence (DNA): TGTGCCAGCAGGAGCTCCTACGAGCAGTACTTC. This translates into CASRSSYEQYF.